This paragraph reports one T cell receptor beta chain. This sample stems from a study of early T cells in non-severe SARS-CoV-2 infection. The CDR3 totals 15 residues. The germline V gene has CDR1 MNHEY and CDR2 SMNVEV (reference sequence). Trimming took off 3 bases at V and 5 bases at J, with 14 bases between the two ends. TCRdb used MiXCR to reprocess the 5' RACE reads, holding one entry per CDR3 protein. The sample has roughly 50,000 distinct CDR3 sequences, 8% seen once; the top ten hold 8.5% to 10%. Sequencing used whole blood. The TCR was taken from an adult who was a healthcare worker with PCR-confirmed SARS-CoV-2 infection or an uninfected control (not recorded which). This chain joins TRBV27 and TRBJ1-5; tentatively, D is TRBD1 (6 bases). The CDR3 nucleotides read TGTGCCAGCAGTTTGGGGGCCCAAAGAGATCAGCCCCAGCATTTT. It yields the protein CASSLGAQRDQPQHF.